Described below is a single T cell receptor beta chain sequence and its context. Its antigen remains unidentified. One end of the junction is discordant with germline, which a read error may explain. This CDR3 spans 15 amino acids. Germline CDR1 and CDR2: SGHRS and YFSETQ. The data originate from a study of blood T cells in healthy people across ages. General observations from the study: Older age coincided with a roughly linear decline in TCR beta diversity per million T cells. Naive T cell percentage strongly correlated with TCR beta diversity.

Individuals who donated were healthy Caucasians from Russia aged roughly 6 to 90. In each sample, at least 6 million PBMCs were isolated. Then a second PCR, running about 7 to 11 cycles, was carried out with a sample-barcoded 5' primer and a J-beta primer mix. MiXCR, run by TCRdb on the 5' RACE reads, gives a single entry per CDR3 protein. Counted here are around 1,100,000 distinct CDR3 sequences, approximately 38% occurring once; the ten biggest clones make up less than 15%. This TCR came from a man aged 18 to 30 in good health. Sequencing was done on a sample of blood. V and J are TRBV5-1 and TRBJ2-3, with TRBD1 matching 9 bases. The CDR3 loop is CASSLGSDRGGTKYF. Here the CDR3 DNA reads TGCGCCAGCAGCTTGGGGAGTGACAGGGGGGGTACGAAGTATTTT.